This T cell receptor (beta chain) was documented in a study of blood T cell repertoires in COVID-19. Whole-study context: PBMCs, B-cell-depleted T cells, or T cells provided the cDNA or gDNA that made up the material.

Germline CDR1 and CDR2: SGDLS and YYNGEE. V gave up 3 bases and J gave up 0 bases; unmatched junction bases: 6. The CDR3 loop spans 16 amino acids. Method: immunoSEQ multiplex PCR; TCRdb's copy keeps in-frame clones and lacks some. This sample carries 250,000 to 300,000 clones, 80% to 90% of them seen once, and the ten largest clones take under 2.5%. V and J are TRBV9 and TRBJ2-1, with 7 bases identical to TRBD1. The sequencing input was peripheral blood. This receptor was obtained from a man aged 25-40 years with active or convalescent COVID-19. The CDR3 nucleotides are TGTGCCAGCAGCGACAGGGGCTGGGACTCCTACAATGAGCAGTTCTTC. Residues: CASSDRGWDSYNEQFF.